The clone carrying this T cell receptor (beta chain) was seen a few times. The antigen remains undetermined. The record originates from a study of T cell repertoires in cytomegalovirus infection. Study context: Newly reported HLA-C-restricted and thoroughly characterized HLA-B-restricted CMV epitopes were employed. Shared public TCR beta signatures pointed to both CMV infection and a matching HLA type. Study results and caveats: Frequencies of public TCR beta families were cumulated, and this identified carriers of CMV plus the relevant HLA.

CDR1 and CDR2 from the germline V gene are MNHEY and SVGAGI. V lost 2 bases, J lost 0 bases, and 2 bases stayed unmatched. The CDR3 totals 15 residues. TCRdb used MiXCR to reprocess the reads, holding one entry per CDR3 protein. Found here are roughly 920,000 distinct CDR3 sequences, about a third of them singletons; the top ten hold about an eighth. The specimen comprised cultured CD8+ T cells from PBMCs, sampled from culture after CMV antigen stimulation. The source is a human donor in good health (CMV status not recorded). Some clones in this sample may be carry-over from other donors' samples. V is TRBV6-5 and J is TRBJ1-1, with TRBD1 matching over 8 bases. The CDR3 here is CASSYTRGLNTEAFF. The CDR3 DNA sequence: TGTGCCAGCAGTTACACCAGGGGGCTGAACACTGAAGCTTTCTTT.